The clone carrying this T cell receptor beta chain was detected only a few times. The time point: patch test 1, 2 weeks after DPC sensitization. This sample's treatment: therapeutic diphenylcyclopropenone sensitization with weekly scalp DPC. Suited to DPC and affected by alopecia, the donors ranged from 18 to 70 years old. This record comes from a study of human T cells and chemical hapten exposure. Germline assignment: CDR1 DFQATT and CDR2 SNEGSKA (reference sequence). The V segment lost 5 bases and the J segment 8 bases; nucleotides outside the gene matches: 7. The length of the CDR3 is 13 residues. From the RACE reads, TCRdb called clonotypes with MiXCR, one entry per CDR3 protein. The sample lists about 15,000 distinct CDR3 sequences, roughly 17% occurring once.

The receptor's source is a woman aged 25 to 39 with alopecia areata. Some clones in this sample may be carry-over from other donors' samples. Specimen: whole blood, collected in connection with sensitization to the hapten diphenylcyclopropenone (DPC). V is TRBV20-1 and J is TRBJ2-4; TRBD1 matches 9 bases. CDR3 region: CSASRQGEDIQYF. For the CDR3, the DNA is TGCAGTGCTTCGAGACAGGGGGAGGACATTCAGTACTTC.